Included here is one TCR beta chain sequence, with context. The antigen is unknown. Caucasian, healthy and from Russia, the donors were aged between roughly 6 and 95. The data derive from a study of blood T cells in healthy people across ages. Study-level findings and limits: Roughly linear age-related decline in beta diversity appeared, significant by age 40.

V was trimmed by 5 bases and J by 7 bases, leaving 12 bases between them. The germline gives CDR1 LNHDA, CDR2 SQIVND (reference sequence). The CDR3 covers 13 residues. Then a second PCR, running roughly 7 to 11 cycles, was carried out with a sample-barcoded 5' primer and a J-beta primer mix. TCRdb ran MiXCR on the 5' RACE reads and lists one entry per CDR3 protein. The sample holds 800,000 to 1,000,000 distinct CDR3 sequences, roughly 43% seen once. Sequencing input: blood. The source is a man aged 25 to 45 in good health. This chain joins TRBV19 and TRBJ1-5; D might be TRBD1 (6 bases). CDR3 bases: TGTGCCAGTAGTCCTGACAGGTCCCAGCCCCAGCATTTT. Amino acids: CASSPDRSQPQHF.